This TCR beta chain stems from a study of vaccination effects on CD4 cells after COVID-19. General study findings and limits: Marked contraction was observed in infection-induced and vaccine-induced clones late after vaccination.

Using immunoSEQ multiplex PCR, the repertoire was profiled, and TCRdb retains in-frame clones only, with some absent. Of some 40,000 clones in the sample, roughly 87% were seen once. This CDR3 is 14 amino acids long. Germline lookup yields CDR1 MNHEY and CDR2 SVGAGI. V dropped 6 bases and J dropped 5; count of bases not matched to a gene: 8. In regard to this clone: The antigen remains undetermined.

Scientists isolated CD4+ T cells after a roughly 10-day culture period ended. The chain couples TRBV6-5 to TRBJ1-1; 8 nucleotides match TRBD1. Source: CD4+ T cells from PBMCs cultured without peptide, taken before COVID-19 vaccination. The sequence was collected from a human donor who received a COVID-19 vaccine. Written as DNA, the CDR3 is TGTGCCAGCAGCCAACACAGGGGGGATACTGAAGCTTTCTTT. Translation gives CASSQHRGDTEAFF.